The T cell receptor beta chain described here comes from a study of T-cell memory formation after mild COVID-19. The wider study: Clusters of TCRs were largely donor specific. Study-level points and caveats: Clones contracting day 15 to 85 were balanced CD4/CD8; later expanders leaned CD4+.

The authors produced TCR alpha and TCR beta cDNA libraries with sample barcodes and UMIs by 5'RACE using constant-segment primers. From the 5' RACE reads, TCRdb called clonotypes with MiXCR, one entry per CDR3 protein. The data hold about 340,000 distinct CDR3 sequences, with under 25% observed a single time. Between the trimmed V and J ends, which lost 5 bases and 8 bases, there was a span of 10 bases. In germline, CDR1 is SGHVS, CDR2 FQNEAQ. This CDR3 is 13 amino acids long. This clonotype was seen a few times. The antigen remains unidentified. The receptor comes from an adult woman who had mild COVID-19 (a few samples of this study predate the infection). Cell type and time point are not known. The chain joins TRBV7-8 to TRBJ1-6; D unresolved. Sequencing was done on a sample of PBMCs or a T cell subset sorted from them (not recorded which). The CDR3 DNA follows: TGTGCCAGCAGCCCCAGAAGCGATTCACCCCTCCACTTT. It translates to CASSPRSDSPLHF.